The following is a T cell receptor (beta chain) sequence with its context. With 5 bases clipped from V and 0 bases from J, the junction kept 2 bases outside the gene matches. CDR1 and CDR2 (germline): SNHLY, FYNNEI. This CDR3 is built from 15 residues. This record belongs to a study of blood T cell repertoires in COVID-19. Study at large: There were acute and convalescent COVID-19 samples, and they came from the United States, Italy and Spain. The cDNA or gDNA used as material had been derived from T cells, B-cell-depleted T cells, or PBMCs.

Profiled with immunoSEQ multiplex PCR; TCRdb holds only in-frame clones, not every one. The repertoire consists of 65,000 to 70,000 clones, with roughly 84% occurring once and the leading ten covering under 5%. This rearrangement joins TRBV2 to TRBJ2-1; 9 positions agree with TRBD1. The sequenced sample was peripheral blood. This TCR was sampled from a man aged 50 to 59 with acute or convalescent COVID-19. The CDR3 loop is CASSTGGYSYNEQFF. In DNA form, the CDR3 reads TGTGCCAGCAGTACAGGGGGCTACTCCTACAATGAGCAGTTCTTC. The variable domain in full, with the rest retrieved from reference TRBV2 and TRBJ2-1, is EPEVTQTPSHQVTQMGQEVILRCVPISNHLYFYWYRQILGQKVEFLVSFYNNEISEKSEIFDDQFSVERPDGSNFTLKIRSTKLEDSAMYFCASSTGGYSYNEQFFGPGTRLTVL.